This T cell receptor (beta chain) appears in the sequencing data of a study of T cell changes during pregnancy in multiple sclerosis. Germline CDR1 LNHNV, CDR2 YYDKDF (reference sequence). V lost 0 bases and J lost 4, with 7 bases in between. This CDR3 spans 14 amino acids. The repertoire was sequenced with immunoSEQ multiplex PCR; TCRdb's copy has only in-frame clones and lacks some. Counted here are 85,000 to 100,000 clones, 85% to 95% occurring once; the ten biggest clones make up approximately 2.6%. The starting material was peripheral blood, obtained in the first trimester of pregnancy. This sequence joins TRBV15 and TRBJ2-1; D gene ambiguous. The clonotype comes from a female donor with multiple sclerosis, enrolled in a pregnancy study. The CDR3 sequence: CATSRDLSYNEQFF. DNA for the CDR3: TGTGCCACCAGCAGAGATTTGTCATACAATGAGCAGTTCTTC.